Given below is one TCR beta chain in context. The data derive from a study of T cell responses to AZD1222 COVID-19 vaccine. The table came from immunoSEQ multiplex PCR; TCRdb's copy has only in-frame clones and leaves some out. The data show about 140,000 clones, more than 85% seen once. This CDR3 spans 16 amino acids. The germline V gene has CDR1 KGHDR and CDR2 SFDVKD. Trimming took 4 bases from V and 4 from J, leaving 15 bases between them. This clonotype originated in an adult in good health. The V and J genes are TRBV24-1 and TRBJ2-2, with D possibly TRBD1 on 5 matching bases. Sequences were derived from peripheral blood, sampled on day 0 of AZD1222 vaccination. Written as DNA, the CDR3 is TGTGCCACCAGTGAACAGGCCCCTATCCCCACCGGGGAGCTGTTTTTT. Translating gives CATSEQAPIPTGELFF.